The next 19 T cell receptor beta chains were all read from a single sample in a study of blood T cell repertoires in COVID-19. Profiled with immunoSEQ multiplex PCR; TCRdb holds only in-frame clones, not every one. Among about 140,000 clones listed, 75% to 90% were seen once. The specimen was peripheral blood. The receptors come from a man in his 70s who had recovered from COVID-19.

This rearrangement joins TRBV29-1 to TRBJ2-2; D is perhaps TRBD2 (7 bases). This CDR3 has 14 amino acids. Germline V gives CDR1 SQVTM, CDR2 ANQGSEA. The V gene lost 6 bases and the J gene lost 1 base, with 12 bases spanning the gap. The CDR3 DNA follows: TGCAGCGTCGCCGGGGGGCAGAACACCGGGGAGCTGTTTTTT. Translated: CSVAGGQNTGELFF.

This clone was recorded once. This chain uses TRBV11-3 with TRBJ2-7; weak D call: TRBD2 (5 bases). Trimming removed 5 bases at V and 0 bases at J, with 11 bases between. Germline V lookup: CDR1 SGHNT, CDR2 YENEEA. The CDR3 totals 14 residues. The chain's CDR3 is CASSGGPDSYEQYF. The CDR3 region has the DNA TGTGCCAGCAGCGGCGGGCCCGACTCCTACGAGCAGTACTTC.

CDR3 in amino acids: CSATTAYEQYF. In nucleotides, the CDR3 is TGCAGTGCCACGACAGCCTACGAGCAGTACTTC. This rearrangement joins TRBV20-1 to TRBJ2-7; D is possibly TRBD1 (5 bases). Germline V CDR1 and CDR2: DFQATT, SNEGSKA (reference sequence). The CDR3 covers 11 residues. The V gene lost 6 bases and the J gene lost 2 bases, with 8 bases spanning the gap.

The V call is TRBV11-2, the J call TRBJ1-2, with unresolved D. Per germline, CDR1 SGHAT and CDR2 FQNNGV. V was shortened by 4 bases and J by 7 bases, with 16 bases between the two germline ends. This CDR3 is 14 amino acids long. CDR3 bases: TGTGCCAGCAGCTCAGAAGGCAGCGTCCGTGGCTACACCTTC. Translation gives CASSSEGSVRGYTF.

V gene TRBV24-1 combines with J gene TRBJ2-7; weak D call: TRBD2 (6 bases). The V gene lost 5 bases and the J gene lost 1 base, with 11 bases spanning the gap. From germline, CDR1 is KGHDR and CDR2 SFDVKD. The CDR3 contains 14 residues. The CDR3 is CATSVGGTSYEQYF. Here the CDR3 DNA reads TGTGCCACCAGTGTCGGTGGGACTTCCTACGAGCAGTACTTC.

The V call is TRBV19, the J call TRBJ1-5; TRBD1 agrees at 7 bases. V dropped 6 bases and J dropped 3; count of bases not matched to a gene: 11. The CDR3 spans 16 residues. Germline CDR1 and CDR2: LNHDA and SQIVND (reference sequence). In DNA form, the CDR3 reads TGTGCCAGTAGGAGGGGTCCGGGACAGCACAATCAGCCCCAGCATTTT. Residues: CASRRGPGQHNQPQHF.

J is TRBJ1-2 and V is TRBV19; TRBD1 matches 7 bases. CDR3 size: 13 residues. Trimming cost V 7 bases and J 4 bases; bases outside gene matches: 6. Germline assignment: CDR1 LNHDA and CDR2 SQIVND (reference sequence). The CDR3 DNA reads as TGTGCCAGTATTTGGACAGGACCCTATGGCTACACCTTC. It is translated as CASIWTGPYGYTF. Full variable domain (outside the CDR3, taken from reference TRBV19 and TRBJ1-2): DGGITQSPKYLFRKEGQNVTLSCEQNLNHDAMYWYRQDPGQGLRLIYYSQIVNDFQKGDIAEGYSVSREKKESFPLTVTSAQKNPTAFYLCASIWTGPYGYTFGSGTRLTVV.

The chain employs TRBV5-1 and TRBJ2-3; weak D call: TRBD2 (5 bases). The germline gives CDR1 SGHRS, CDR2 YFSETQ. V lost 1 base, J lost 7 bases, and 13 bases lay in between. CDR3 length equals 14 residues. CDR3 nucleotide sequence: TGCGCCAGCAGCTTGCCTGGAGCGGTTAATACGCAGTATTTT. Encoded protein: CASSLPGAVNTQYF. The complete variable domain, with remaining parts taken from reference TRBV5-1 and TRBJ2-3, reads KAGVTQTPRYLIKTRGQQVTLSCSPISGHRSVSWYQQTPGQGLQFLFEYFSETQRNKGNFPGRFSGRQFSNSRSEMNVSTLELGDSALYLCASSLPGAVNTQYFGPGTRLTVL.

The J gene is TRBJ1-2, the V gene TRBV7-2; TRBD1 agrees at 7 bases. The V gene's germline CDR1 is SGHTA and CDR2 FQGNSA. CDR3 size: 14 residues. V trimming: 8 bases; J trimming: 8 bases; junction bases outside the gene matches: 14. DNA for the CDR3: TGTGCCAGCTCCCCAGCTTATCAGGGGGGAGGCTACACCTTC. This gives the protein CASSPAYQGGGYTF.

The rearrangement uses TRBV6-4 and TRBJ2-3; 9 bases map to TRBD2. The CDR3 runs 15 residues. CDR1 MRHNA and CDR2 SNTAGT come from the germline V gene. V dropped 3 bases and J dropped 5; count of bases not matched to a gene: 6. CDR3 sequence reads: CASSELAGEGDTQYF. CDR3 bases: TGTGCCAGCAGTGAATTAGCGGGAGAGGGAGATACGCAGTATTTT.

The CDR3 here is CASSRSGLAKWNEQFF. The CDR3 bases are TGTGCCAGCAGCAGATCGGGACTAGCTAAGTGGAATGAGCAGTTCTTC. The chain is built from TRBV7-3 and TRBJ2-1, with TRBD2 matching 9 bases. Germline CDR1 reads SGHTA; CDR2 reads FQGTGA. The CDR3 has 16 amino acids. V gave up 5 bases and J gave up 7 bases; unmatched junction bases: 12.

This chain joins TRBV5-5 and TRBJ2-6; D not certain. The CDR3 sequence is 16 residues long. CDR1 is SGHKS, CDR2 YYEKEE, per germline (reference sequence). Trimming left V 1 base short and J 0 bases short, with 8 bases between. The CDR3 coding sequence is TGTGCCAGCAGCTTGCCAGGAAGCTCTGGGGCCAACGTCCTGACTTTC. This translates into CASSLPGSSGANVLTF.

The V gene is TRBV15, the J gene TRBJ2-7; perhaps TRBD1 as D (8 bases). V lost 3 bases and J lost 3, with 21 bases in between. CDR3 size: 17 residues. Germline CDR1 reads LNHNV; CDR2 reads YYDKDF (reference sequence). The CDR3 DNA is TGTGCCACCAGCAGTCCCCTCGGGGGGACAGGACACTACGAGCAGTACTTC. It yields the protein CATSSPLGGTGHYEQYF.

This clone occurred a few times. The gene calls are TRBV6-5 and TRBJ1-4, with TRBD1 as a possible D gene (5 bases). V shed 7 bases and J shed 5 bases, with 8 bases lying between them. From germline, CDR1 is MNHEY and CDR2 SVGAGI. The CDR3 is 12 amino acids. This CDR3 is CASKGPNEKLFF. DNA for the CDR3: TGTGCCAGCAAGGGGCCCAATGAAAAACTGTTTTTT.

The V and J genes are TRBV9 and TRBJ2-5, with TRBD2 as a possible D gene (6 bases). Germline CDR1 SGDLS, CDR2 YYNGEE. CDR3 length: 13 amino acids. The germline V and J ends were trimmed by 3 bases and 5 bases, with 11 bases remaining between them. The CDR3 sequence is CASSETRSETQYF. CDR3 DNA: TGTGCCAGCAGCGAGACTAGATCTGAGACCCAGTACTTC.

The CDR3 nucleotides are TGTGCCACCAGCCCCACCGCGGTCCTCTCTGGAAACACCATATATTTT. This gives the protein CATSPTAVLSGNTIYF. The chain is built from TRBV15 and TRBJ1-3; D remains ambiguous. The V gene's germline CDR1 is LNHNV and CDR2 YYDKDF (reference sequence). Trimming removed 5 bases from V and 0 bases from J, with 14 bases in between. The length of the CDR3 is 16 residues.

J is TRBJ2-1 and V is TRBV4-1, with D maybe TRBD1 (5 bases). Germline V gene sequence: CDR1 MGHRA, CDR2 YSYEKL. The V and J ends lost 0 bases and 2 bases respectively, with 5 bases between them. CDR3 length equals 14 residues. The CDR3 region has the DNA TGCGCCAGCAGCCAAGAAGGGGCCTACAATGAGCAGTTCTTC. This sequence encodes CASSQEGAYNEQFF.

The chain combines TRBV15 with TRBJ2-7; D is uncertain. Per germline, CDR1 LNHNV and CDR2 YYDKDF (reference sequence). CDR3 length: 13 amino acids. V was clipped by 3 bases and J by 6 bases, with 12 bases between them. The CDR3 bases are TGTGCCACCAGCAGTGTCACGGGTCTCGAGCAGTACTTC. This sequence encodes CATSSVTGLEQYF.

The chain links TRBV5-6 to TRBJ1-1, with D uncertain. Germline values: CDR1 SGHDT, CDR2 YYEEEE. The CDR3 runs 15 residues. Trimming left V 5 bases short and J 1 base short, with 15 bases between. CDR3 sequence (DNA): TGTGCCAGCAGACTCGTCGTTTCCTCGAACACTGAAGCTTTCTTT. Translating gives CASRLVVSSNTEAFF.